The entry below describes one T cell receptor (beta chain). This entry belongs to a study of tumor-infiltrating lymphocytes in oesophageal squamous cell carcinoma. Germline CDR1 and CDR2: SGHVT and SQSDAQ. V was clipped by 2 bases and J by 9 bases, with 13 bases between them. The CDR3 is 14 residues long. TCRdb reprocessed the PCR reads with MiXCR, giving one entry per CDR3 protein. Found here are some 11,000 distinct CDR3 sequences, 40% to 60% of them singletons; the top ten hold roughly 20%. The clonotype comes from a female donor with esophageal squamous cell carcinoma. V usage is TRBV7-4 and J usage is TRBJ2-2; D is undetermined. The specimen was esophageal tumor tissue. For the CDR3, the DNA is TGTGCCAGCAGCTTACCCCTCCCCCAGTGGGAGCTGTTTTTT. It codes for CASSLPLPQWELFF.